This T cell receptor (beta chain) was recovered during a study of response to subunit inactivated influenza vaccine. General study results and limits: It was suggested by the authors that few new T cells are recruited by each seasonal influenza vaccination.

In germline, CDR1 is SGHTA, CDR2 FQGNSA. The CDR3 extends over 15 amino acids. The V and J ends lost 3 bases and 2 bases respectively, with 13 bases between them. One entry per CDR3 protein results from TCRdb running MiXCR on the RT-PCR reads. The profile shows some 850,000 distinct CDR3 sequences, approximately 17% of them singletons. For this clonotype: What it binds is not known.

The receptor's source is a man aged 50 or older who received an inactivated influenza vaccine. The chain recombines TRBV7-2 with TRBJ2-5; D is possibly TRBD1 (5 bases). The sample consisted of PBMCs from blood, taken 4 to 6 days after vaccination. The CDR3 region has the DNA TGTGCCAGCAGCTTGGGGCCGCCTGTACAAGAGACCCAGTACTTC. Protein: CASSLGPPVQETQYF.